These T cell receptor beta chains were read from a single sample in a study of T cell responses to AZD1222 COVID-19 vaccine. Sequencing was performed with immunoSEQ multiplex PCR; in TCRdb, only in-frame clones are kept and a portion is missing. Of under 120,000 clones in the sample, about 95% are singletons; the top ten hold 2.2%. The sequencing used peripheral blood, collected on day 0 of AZD1222 vaccination. The receptors derive from an adult in good health. Each CDR3 is given with its conserved first and last residue. Fields, in order: CDR3 protein, CDR3 DNA, clone size, V gene, D gene, J gene. The D gene is left open where the match is weak. Size is omitted from some rows. Given values are once, few, many or a class for expanded clones.

CDR3aa: CASSLGGGRGVGQPQHF
CDR3nt: TGTGCCAGCAGTTTAGGAGGTGGCAGGGGGGTGGGTCAGCCCCAGCATTTT
abundance: once
v_gene: TRBV28
d_gene: TRBD1
j_gene: TRBJ1-5

CDR3aa: CASSLSQGEQPQHF
CDR3nt: TGTGCCAGCAGCTTATCACAGGGAGAGCAGCCCCAGCATTTT
abundance: -
v_gene: TRBV7-8
d_gene: -
j_gene: TRBJ1-5

CDR3aa: CASSFITGGNEQYF
CDR3nt: TGTGCCAGCAGCTTTATAACAGGGGGCAACGAGCAGTACTTC
abundance: -
v_gene: TRBV11-3
d_gene: TRBD1
j_gene: TRBJ2-7

CDR3aa: CASSSRGDPRLEKLFF
CDR3nt: TGTGCCAGCAGCTCCCGGGGCGACCCTCGGCTTGAAAAACTGTTTTTT
abundance: -
v_gene: TRBV9
d_gene: -
j_gene: TRBJ1-4

CDR3aa: CASSPRQGEEATNEKLFF
CDR3nt: TGTGCCAGCAGCCCTAGACAGGGGGAGGAAGCAACTAATGAAAAACTGTTTTTT
abundance: -
v_gene: TRBV9
d_gene: TRBD1
j_gene: TRBJ1-4

CDR3aa: CASRFSGGADEQYF
CDR3nt: TGTGCCAGCCGTTTTAGCGGGGGGGCTGACGAGCAGTACTTC
abundance: -
v_gene: TRBV7-2
d_gene: TRBD2
j_gene: TRBJ2-7

CDR3aa: CAWSPRGGHLSHCQYF
CDR3nt: TGTGCCTGGAGTCCACGGGGGGGACACCTCTCCCATTGTCAGTACTTC
abundance: -
v_gene: TRBV30
d_gene: TRBD2
j_gene: TRBJ2-4

CDR3aa: CASSFPGDTYEQYF
CDR3nt: TGTGCCAGCAGTTTTCCAGGGGATACCTACGAGCAGTACTTC
abundance: -
v_gene: TRBV28
d_gene: -
j_gene: TRBJ2-7

CDR3aa: CASSMRDGRNQPQHF
CDR3nt: TGTGCCAGCAGCATGCGGGACGGACGCAATCAGCCCCAGCATTTT
abundance: -
v_gene: TRBV21-1
d_gene: -
j_gene: TRBJ1-5

CDR3aa: CASSQVRGQGKAFF
CDR3nt: TGTGCCAGCAGCCAAGTTCGGGGACAGGGTAAAGCTTTCTTT
abundance: -
v_gene: TRBV14
d_gene: TRBD1
j_gene: TRBJ1-1

CDR3aa: CASSFGTANEKLFF
CDR3nt: TGCGCCAGCAGCTTCGGGACAGCTAATGAAAAACTGTTTTTT
abundance: -
v_gene: TRBV5-1
d_gene: TRBD1
j_gene: TRBJ1-4

CDR3aa: CASSQDWRGNTGNTIYF
CDR3nt: TGTGCCAGCAGCCAAGATTGGCGGGGGAACACTGGAAACACCATATATTTT
abundance: -
v_gene: TRBV4-2
d_gene: -
j_gene: TRBJ1-3

CDR3aa: CASSEAYSGNTIYF
CDR3nt: TGTGCCAGCAGTGAGGCGTACTCTGGAAACACCATATATTTT
abundance: -
v_gene: TRBV2
d_gene: -
j_gene: TRBJ1-3

CDR3aa: CAISDDQLQPQHF
CDR3nt: TGTGCCATCAGTGATGATCAATTGCAGCCCCAGCATTTT
abundance: -
v_gene: TRBV10-3
d_gene: -
j_gene: TRBJ1-5

CDR3aa: CASSEGTGLYEQYF
CDR3nt: TGTGCCAGCAGTGAAGGGACAGGGCTCTACGAGCAGTACTTC
abundance: -
v_gene: TRBV2
d_gene: TRBD1
j_gene: TRBJ2-7

CDR3aa: CAITRGAYNSPLHF
CDR3nt: TGTGCCATCACTCGAGGAGCCTATAATTCACCCCTCCACTTT
abundance: -
v_gene: TRBV10-3
d_gene: -
j_gene: TRBJ1-6

CDR3aa: CASSMVPLEPYYGYTF
CDR3nt: TGTGCCAGTAGTATGGTCCCCCTGGAACCCTACTATGGCTACACCTTC
abundance: -
v_gene: TRBV19
d_gene: -
j_gene: TRBJ1-2

CDR3aa: CASSPVRAGTDTDTQYF
CDR3nt: TGTGCCAGCTCACCGGTGCGGGCAGGGACCGACACAGATACGCAGTATTTT
abundance: few
v_gene: TRBV18
d_gene: -
j_gene: TRBJ2-3

CDR3aa: CASSYNYPGQVQETQYF
CDR3nt: TGCGCCAGCAGTTATAACTACCCGGGACAGGTCCAAGAGACCCAGTACTTC
abundance: -
v_gene: TRBV10-2
d_gene: TRBD1
j_gene: TRBJ2-5

CDR3aa: CASSQQGSGGYTF
CDR3nt: TGTGCCAGCAGCCAACAGGGATCGGGTGGCTACACCTTC
abundance: -
v_gene: TRBV9
d_gene: -
j_gene: TRBJ1-2

CDR3aa: CASSSLFRVGHLLFF
CDR3nt: TGTGCCAGCAGTTCCCTTTTCCGGGTGGGGCACCTACTGTTCTTC
abundance: -
v_gene: TRBV28
d_gene: -
j_gene: TRBJ2-1

CDR3aa: CASSPSGVGDQPQHF
CDR3nt: TGTGCCAGCTCACCATCGGGAGTAGGGGATCAGCCCCAGCATTTT
abundance: -
v_gene: TRBV18
d_gene: -
j_gene: TRBJ1-5